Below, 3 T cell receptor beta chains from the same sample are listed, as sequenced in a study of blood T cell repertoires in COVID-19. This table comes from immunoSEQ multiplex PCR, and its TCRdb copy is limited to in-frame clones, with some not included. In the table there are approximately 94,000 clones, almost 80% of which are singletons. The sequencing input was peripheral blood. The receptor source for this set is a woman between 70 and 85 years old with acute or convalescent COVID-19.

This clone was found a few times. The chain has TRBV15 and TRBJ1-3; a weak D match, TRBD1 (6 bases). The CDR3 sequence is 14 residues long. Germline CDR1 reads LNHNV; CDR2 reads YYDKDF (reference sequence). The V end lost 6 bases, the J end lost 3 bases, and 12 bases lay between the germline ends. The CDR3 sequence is CATRMGASGNTIYF. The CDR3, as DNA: TGTGCCACCAGAATGGGGGCGAGTGGAAACACCATATATTTT. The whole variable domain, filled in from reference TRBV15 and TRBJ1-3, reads DAMVIQNPRYQVTQFGKPVTLSCSQTLNHNVMYWYQQKSSQAPKLLFHYYDKDFNNEADTPDNFQSRRPNTSFCFLDIRSPGLGDTAMYLCATRMGASGNTIYFGEGSWLTVV.

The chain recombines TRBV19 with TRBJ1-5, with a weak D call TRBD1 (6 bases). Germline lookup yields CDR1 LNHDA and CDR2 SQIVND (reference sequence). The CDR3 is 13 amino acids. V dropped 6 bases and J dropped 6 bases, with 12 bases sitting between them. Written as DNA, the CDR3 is TGTGCCAGTAGCGGACAGCACGGTCAGCCCCAGCATTTT. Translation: CASSGQHGQPQHF.

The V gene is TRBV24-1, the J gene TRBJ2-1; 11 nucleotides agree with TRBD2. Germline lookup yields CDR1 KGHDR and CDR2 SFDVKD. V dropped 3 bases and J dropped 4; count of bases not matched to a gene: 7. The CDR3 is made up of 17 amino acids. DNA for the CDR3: TGTGCCACCAGTGATATATCAACTAGCGGGGGTTACAATGAGCAGTTCTTC. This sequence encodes CATSDISTSGGYNEQFF.